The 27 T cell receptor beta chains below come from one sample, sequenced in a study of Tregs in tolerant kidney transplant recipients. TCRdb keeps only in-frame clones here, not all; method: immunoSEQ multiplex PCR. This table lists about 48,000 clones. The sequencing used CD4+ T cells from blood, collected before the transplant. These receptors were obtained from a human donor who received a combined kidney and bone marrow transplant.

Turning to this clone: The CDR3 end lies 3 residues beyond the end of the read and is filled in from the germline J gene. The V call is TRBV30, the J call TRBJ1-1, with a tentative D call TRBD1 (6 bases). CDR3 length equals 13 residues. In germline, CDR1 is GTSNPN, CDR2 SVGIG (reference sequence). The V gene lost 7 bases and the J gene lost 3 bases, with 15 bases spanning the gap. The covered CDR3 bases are TGTGCCTCTTCGCAGGGGAGATACACTGAA. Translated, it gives CASSQGRYTE. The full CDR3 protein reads CASSQGRYTEAFF.

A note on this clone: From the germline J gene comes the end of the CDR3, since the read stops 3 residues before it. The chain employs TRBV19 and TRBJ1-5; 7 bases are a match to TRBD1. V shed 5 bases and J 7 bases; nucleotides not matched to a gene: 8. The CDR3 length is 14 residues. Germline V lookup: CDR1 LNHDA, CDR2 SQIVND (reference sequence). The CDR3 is CASSLDREGQPQHF. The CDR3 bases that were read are TGTGCCAGTAGTCTCGACAGGGAGGGACAGCCC.

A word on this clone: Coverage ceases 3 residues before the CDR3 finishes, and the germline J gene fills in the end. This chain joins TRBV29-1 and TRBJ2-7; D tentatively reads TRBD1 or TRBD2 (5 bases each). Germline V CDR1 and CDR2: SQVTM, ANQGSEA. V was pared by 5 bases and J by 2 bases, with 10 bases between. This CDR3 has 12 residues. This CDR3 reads CSVLRGTYEQYF. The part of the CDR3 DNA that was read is TGCAGCGTTCTGAGGGGTACCTACGAG.

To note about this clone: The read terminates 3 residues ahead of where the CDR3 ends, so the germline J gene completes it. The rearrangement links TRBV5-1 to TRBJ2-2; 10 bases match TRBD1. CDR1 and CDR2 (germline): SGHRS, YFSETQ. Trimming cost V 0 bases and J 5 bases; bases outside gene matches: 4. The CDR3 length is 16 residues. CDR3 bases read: TGCGCCAGCAGCTTGGGACAGGGGGCGTGGACCGGGGAG. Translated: CASSLGQGAWTGE. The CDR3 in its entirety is CASSLGQGAWTGELFF.

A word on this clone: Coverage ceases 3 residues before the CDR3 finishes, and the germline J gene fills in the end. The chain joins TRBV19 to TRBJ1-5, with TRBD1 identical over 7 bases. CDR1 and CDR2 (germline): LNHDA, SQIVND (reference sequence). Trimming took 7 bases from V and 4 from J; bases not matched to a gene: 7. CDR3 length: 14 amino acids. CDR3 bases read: TGTGCCAGTAAGGGGATGGACAGGAATCAGCCC. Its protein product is CASKGMDRNQP. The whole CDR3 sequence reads CASKGMDRNQPQHF.

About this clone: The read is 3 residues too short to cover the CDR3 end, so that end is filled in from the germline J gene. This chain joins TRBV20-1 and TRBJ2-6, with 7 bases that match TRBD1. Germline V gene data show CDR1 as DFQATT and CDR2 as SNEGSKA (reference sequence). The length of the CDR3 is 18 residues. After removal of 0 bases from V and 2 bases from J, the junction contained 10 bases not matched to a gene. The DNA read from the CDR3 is TGCAGTGCTAGAGATTCGGGACAGTATTCTGCTGGGGCCAACGTC. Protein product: CSARDSGQYSAGANV. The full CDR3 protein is CSARDSGQYSAGANVLTF.

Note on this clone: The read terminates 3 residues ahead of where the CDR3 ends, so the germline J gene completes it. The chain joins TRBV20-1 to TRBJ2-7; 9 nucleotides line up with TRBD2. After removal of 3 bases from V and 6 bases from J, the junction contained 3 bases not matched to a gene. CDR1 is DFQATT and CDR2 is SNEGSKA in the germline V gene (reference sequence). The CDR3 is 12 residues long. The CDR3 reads CSASLSGSEQYF. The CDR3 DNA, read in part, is TGCAGTGCTAGCCTTAGCGGGAGCGAG.

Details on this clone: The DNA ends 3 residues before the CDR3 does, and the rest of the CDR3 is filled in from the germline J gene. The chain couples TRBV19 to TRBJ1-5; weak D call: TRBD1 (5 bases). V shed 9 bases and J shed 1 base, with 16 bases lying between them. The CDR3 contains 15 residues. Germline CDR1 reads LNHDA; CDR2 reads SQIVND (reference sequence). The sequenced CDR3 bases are TGTGCCAGCGACCGGGGGGATCAGAGCAATCAGCCC. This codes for CASDRGDQSNQP. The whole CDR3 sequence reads CASDRGDQSNQPQHF.

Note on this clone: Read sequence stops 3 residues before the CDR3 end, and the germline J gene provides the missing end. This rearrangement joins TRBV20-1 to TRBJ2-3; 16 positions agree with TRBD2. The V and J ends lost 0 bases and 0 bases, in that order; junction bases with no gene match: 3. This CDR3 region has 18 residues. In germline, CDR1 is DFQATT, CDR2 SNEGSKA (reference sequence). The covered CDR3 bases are TGCAGTGCTAGAGATCCGGGACTAGCGGGAGGGAGCACAGATACG. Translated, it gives CSARDPGLAGGSTDT. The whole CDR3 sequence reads CSARDPGLAGGSTDTQYF.

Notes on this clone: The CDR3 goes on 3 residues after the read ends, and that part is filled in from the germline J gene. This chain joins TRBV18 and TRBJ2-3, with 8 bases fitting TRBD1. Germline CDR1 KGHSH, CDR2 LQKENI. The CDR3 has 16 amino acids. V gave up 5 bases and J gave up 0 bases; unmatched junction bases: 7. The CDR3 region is CASSSGQGPSTDTQYF. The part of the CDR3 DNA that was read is TGTGCCAGCTCATCCGGACAGGGACCTAGCACAGATACG. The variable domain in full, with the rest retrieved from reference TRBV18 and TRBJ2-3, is NAGVMQNPRHLVRRRGQEARLRCSPMKGHSHVYWYRQLPEEGLKFMVYLQKENIIDESGMPKERFSAEFPKEGPSILRIQQVVRGDSAAYFCASSSGQGPSTDTQYFGPGTRLTVL.

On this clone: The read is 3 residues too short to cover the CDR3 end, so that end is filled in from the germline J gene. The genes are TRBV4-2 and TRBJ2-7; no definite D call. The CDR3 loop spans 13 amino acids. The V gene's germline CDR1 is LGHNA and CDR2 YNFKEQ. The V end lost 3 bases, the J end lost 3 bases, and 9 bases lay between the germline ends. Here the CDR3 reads CASSHTPGYEQYF. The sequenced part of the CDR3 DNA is TGTGCCAGCAGCCACACACCTGGCTACGAG.

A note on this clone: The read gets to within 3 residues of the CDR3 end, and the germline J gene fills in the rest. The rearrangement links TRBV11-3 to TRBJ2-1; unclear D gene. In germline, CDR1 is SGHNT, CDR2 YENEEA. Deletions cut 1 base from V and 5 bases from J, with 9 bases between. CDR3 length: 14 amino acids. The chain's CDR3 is CASSLVRFDNEQFF. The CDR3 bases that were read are TGTGCCAGCAGCTTAGTCAGGTTTGACAATGAG.

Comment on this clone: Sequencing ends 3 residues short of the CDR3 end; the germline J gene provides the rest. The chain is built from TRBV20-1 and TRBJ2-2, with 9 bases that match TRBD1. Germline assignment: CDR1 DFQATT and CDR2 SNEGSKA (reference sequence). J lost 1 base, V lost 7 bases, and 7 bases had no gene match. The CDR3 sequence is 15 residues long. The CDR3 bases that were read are TGCAGTGTACCACAGGGGGCTCTGAACACCGGGGAG. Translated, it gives CSVPQGALNTGE. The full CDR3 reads CSVPQGALNTGELFF.

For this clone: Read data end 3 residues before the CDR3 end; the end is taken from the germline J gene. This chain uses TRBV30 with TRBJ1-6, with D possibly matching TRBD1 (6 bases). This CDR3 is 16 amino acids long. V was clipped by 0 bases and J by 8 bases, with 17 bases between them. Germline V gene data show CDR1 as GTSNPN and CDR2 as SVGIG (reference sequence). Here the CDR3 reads CAWSVIRPQGDSPLHF. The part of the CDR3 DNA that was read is TGTGCCTGGAGTGTAATTCGGCCACAGGGTGATTCACCC.

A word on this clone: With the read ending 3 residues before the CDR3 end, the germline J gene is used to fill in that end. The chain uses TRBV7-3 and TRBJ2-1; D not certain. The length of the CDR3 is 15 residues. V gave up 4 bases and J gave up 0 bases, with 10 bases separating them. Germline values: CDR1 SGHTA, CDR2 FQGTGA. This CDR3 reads CASSSQYSSYNEQFF. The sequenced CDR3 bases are TGTGCCAGCAGCTCACAGTATAGCTCCTACAATGAG.

CDR3: CASSKQGGYEQYF. CDR3 DNA, as far as it was read: TGTGCCAGCAGCAAACAGGGTGGGTACGAG. This chain uses TRBV5-4 with TRBJ2-7; D might be TRBD1 (6 bases). The CDR3 end falls 3 residues outside the read, so it is completed with the germline J gene. Looked up from germline, CDR1 is SGHNT and CDR2 is YYREEE (reference sequence). Trimming left V 4 bases short and J 4 bases short, with 12 bases between. The CDR3 runs 13 residues.

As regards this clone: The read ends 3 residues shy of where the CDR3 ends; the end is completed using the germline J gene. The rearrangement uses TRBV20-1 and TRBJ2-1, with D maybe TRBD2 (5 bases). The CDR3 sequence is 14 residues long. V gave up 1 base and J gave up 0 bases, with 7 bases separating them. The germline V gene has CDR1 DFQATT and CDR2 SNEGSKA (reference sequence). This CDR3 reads CSARVASSYNEQFF. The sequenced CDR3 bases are TGCAGTGCTAGAGTAGCGAGCTCCTACAATGAG.

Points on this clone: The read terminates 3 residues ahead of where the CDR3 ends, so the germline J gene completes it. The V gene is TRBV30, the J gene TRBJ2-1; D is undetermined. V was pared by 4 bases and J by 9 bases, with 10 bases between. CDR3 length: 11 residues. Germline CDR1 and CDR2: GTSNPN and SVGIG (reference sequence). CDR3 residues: CAWTHEGEQFF. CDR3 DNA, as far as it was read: TGTGCCTGGACTCACGAAGGTGAG.

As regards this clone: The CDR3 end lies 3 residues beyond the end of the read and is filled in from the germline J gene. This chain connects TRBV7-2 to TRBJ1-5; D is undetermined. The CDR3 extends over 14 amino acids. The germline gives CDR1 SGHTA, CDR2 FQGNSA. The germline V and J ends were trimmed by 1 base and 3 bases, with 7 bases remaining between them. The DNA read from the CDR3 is TGTGCCAGCAGCTTAGTGGCACACAATCAGCCC. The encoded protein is CASSLVAHNQP. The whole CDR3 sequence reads CASSLVAHNQPQHF.

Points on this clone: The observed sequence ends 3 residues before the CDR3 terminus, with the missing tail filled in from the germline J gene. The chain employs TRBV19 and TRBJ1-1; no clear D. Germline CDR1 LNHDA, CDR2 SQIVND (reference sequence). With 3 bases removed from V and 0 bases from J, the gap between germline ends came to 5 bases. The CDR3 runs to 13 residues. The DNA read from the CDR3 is TGTGCCAGTAGTATTTCATTGAACACTGAA. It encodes CASSISLNTE. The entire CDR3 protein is CASSISLNTEAFF.

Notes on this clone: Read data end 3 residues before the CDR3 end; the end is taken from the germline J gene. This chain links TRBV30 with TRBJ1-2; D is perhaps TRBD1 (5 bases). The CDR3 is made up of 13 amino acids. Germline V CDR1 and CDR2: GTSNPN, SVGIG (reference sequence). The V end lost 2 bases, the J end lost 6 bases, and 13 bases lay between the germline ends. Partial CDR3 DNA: TGTGCCTGGAGTCCTGTTGAGGGGAATGGC. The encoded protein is CAWSPVEGNG. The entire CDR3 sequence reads CAWSPVEGNGYTF. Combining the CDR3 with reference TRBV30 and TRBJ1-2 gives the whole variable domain SQTIHQWPATLVQPVGSPLSLECTVEGTSNPNLYWYRQAAGRGLQLLFYSVGIGQISSEVPQNLSASRPQDRQFILSSKKLLLSDSGFYLCAWSPVEGNGYTFGSGTRLTVV.

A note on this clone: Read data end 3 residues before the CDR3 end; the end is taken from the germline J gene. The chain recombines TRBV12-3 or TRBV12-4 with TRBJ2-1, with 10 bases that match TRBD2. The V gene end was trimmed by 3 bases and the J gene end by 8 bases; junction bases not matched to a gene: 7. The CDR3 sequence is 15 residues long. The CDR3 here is CASSLGASGSDEQFF. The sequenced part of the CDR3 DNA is TGTGCCAGCAGTTTGGGGGCTAGCGGGAGTGATGAG.

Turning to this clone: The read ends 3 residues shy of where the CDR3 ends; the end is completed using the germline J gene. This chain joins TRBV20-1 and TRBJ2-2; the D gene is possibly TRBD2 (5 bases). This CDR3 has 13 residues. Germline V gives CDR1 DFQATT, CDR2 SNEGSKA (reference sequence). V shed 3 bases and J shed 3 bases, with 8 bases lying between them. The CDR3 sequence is CSASRRDTGELFF. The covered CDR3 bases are TGCAGTGCTAGTAGGCGGGACACCGGGGAG.

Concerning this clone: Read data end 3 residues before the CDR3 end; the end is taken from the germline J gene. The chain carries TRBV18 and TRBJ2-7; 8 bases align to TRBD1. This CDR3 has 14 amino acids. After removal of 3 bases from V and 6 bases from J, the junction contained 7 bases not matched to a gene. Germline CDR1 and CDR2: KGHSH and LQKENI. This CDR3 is CASSPIDRGGEQYF. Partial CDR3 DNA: TGTGCCAGCTCACCCATAGACAGGGGAGGCGAG. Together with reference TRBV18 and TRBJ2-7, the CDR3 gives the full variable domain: NAGVMQNPRHLVRRRGQEARLRCSPMKGHSHVYWYRQLPEEGLKFMVYLQKENIIDESGMPKERFSAEFPKEGPSILRIQQVVRGDSAAYFCASSPIDRGGEQYFGPGTRLTVT.

CDR3 sequence: CSASKGLPSSDTQYF. The sequenced part of the CDR3 DNA is TGCAGTGCTAGTAAGGGGTTACCCTCTTCAGATACG. The rearrangement uses TRBV20-1 and TRBJ2-3; TRBD1 is a possible D gene (5 bases). Sequencing ends 3 residues short of the CDR3 end; the germline J gene provides the rest. Germline V CDR1 and CDR2: DFQATT, SNEGSKA (reference sequence). This CDR3 is built from 15 residues. The V end lost 3 bases, the J end lost 4 bases, and 17 bases lay between the germline ends.

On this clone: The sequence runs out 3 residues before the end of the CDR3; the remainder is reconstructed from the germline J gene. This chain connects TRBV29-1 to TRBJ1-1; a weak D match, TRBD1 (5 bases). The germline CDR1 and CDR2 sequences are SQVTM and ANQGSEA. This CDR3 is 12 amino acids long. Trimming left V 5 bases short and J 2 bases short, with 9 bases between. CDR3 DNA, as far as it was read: TGCAGCGTTCTCCAGGGCAACACTGAA. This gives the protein CSVLQGNTE. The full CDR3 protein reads CSVLQGNTEAFF.

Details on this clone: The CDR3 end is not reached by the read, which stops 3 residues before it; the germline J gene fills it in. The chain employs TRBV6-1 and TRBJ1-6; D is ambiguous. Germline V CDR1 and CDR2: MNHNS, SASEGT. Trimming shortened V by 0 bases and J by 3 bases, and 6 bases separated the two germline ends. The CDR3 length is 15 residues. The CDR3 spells CASSEATGYNSPLHF. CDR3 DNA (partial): TGTGCCAGCAGTGAAGCTACGGGCTATAATTCACCC.